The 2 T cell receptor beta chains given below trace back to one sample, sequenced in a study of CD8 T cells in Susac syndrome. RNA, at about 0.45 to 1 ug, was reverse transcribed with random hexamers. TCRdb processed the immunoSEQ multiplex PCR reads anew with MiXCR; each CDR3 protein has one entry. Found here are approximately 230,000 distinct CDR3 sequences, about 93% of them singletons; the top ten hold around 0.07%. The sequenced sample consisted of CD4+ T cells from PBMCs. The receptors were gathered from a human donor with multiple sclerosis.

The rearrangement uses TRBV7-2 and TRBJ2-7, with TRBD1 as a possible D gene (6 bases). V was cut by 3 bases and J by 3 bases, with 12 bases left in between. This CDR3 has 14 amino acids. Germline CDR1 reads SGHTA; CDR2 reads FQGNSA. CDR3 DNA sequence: TGTGCCAGCAGCTTCGGGACAAGGAGCTACGAGCAGTACGTC. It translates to CASSFGTRSYEQYV.

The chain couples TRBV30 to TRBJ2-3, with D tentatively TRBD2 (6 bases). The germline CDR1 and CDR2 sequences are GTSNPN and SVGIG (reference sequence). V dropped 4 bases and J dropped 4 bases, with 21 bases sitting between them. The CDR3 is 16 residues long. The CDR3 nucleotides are TGTGCCTGGAACTCCGCCTTTTTGGACTACGCAGATACGCAGTATTTT. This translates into CAWNSAFLDYADTQYF.